This is a list of T cell receptor beta chains from one sample in a study of human T cells and chemical hapten exposure. MiXCR was run by TCRdb on the RACE reads, yielding one entry per CDR3 protein. This sample has about 380,000 distinct CDR3 sequences; around 5% occur once, and the top ten carry under 3%. The sequences come from whole blood, collected in connection with sensitization to the hapten diphenylcyclopropenone (DPC). The source is a woman in her fifties or sixties with alopecia areata. Some clones in this sample may be carry-over from other donors' samples. Both conserved end residues are part of each CDR3. The D gene is left open where the match is weak. Size values are once, few and many counts, or a class for expanded clones, and some rows have none.

J gene: TRBJ2-7
D gene: TRBD1
V gene: TRBV16
clone size: few
CDR3 DNA: TGTGCCAGCAGCGCCCCGGGACAGCCCTACGAGCAGTACTTC
CDR3 protein: CASSAPGQPYEQYF

J gene: TRBJ2-2
D gene: .
V gene: TRBV18
clone size: many
CDR3 DNA: TGTGCCAGCTCACCACTATCACGCGGGGAGCTGTTTTTT
CDR3 protein: CASSPLSRGELFF

J gene: TRBJ2-1
D gene: .
V gene: TRBV6-5
clone size: many
CDR3 DNA: TGTGCCAGCAGTTATAACTCTCCGGGTGAGCAGTTCTTC
CDR3 protein: CASSYNSPGEQFF

J gene: TRBJ2-7
D gene: .
V gene: TRBV6-2/TRBV6-3
clone size: .
CDR3 DNA: TGTGCCAGCTGGGGACGTAGCTCCTACGAGCAGTACTTC
CDR3 protein: CASWGRSSYEQYF

J gene: TRBJ2-1
D gene: TRBD2
V gene: TRBV19
clone size: few
CDR3 DNA: TGTGCCAGTAGTATCGGGCTAGCGGGGCCTGAGCAGTTCTTC
CDR3 protein: CASSIGLAGPEQFF

J gene: TRBJ2-2
D gene: .
V gene: TRBV5-1
clone size: many
CDR3 DNA: TGCGCCAGCCTGCTCGGGGGCACCGGGGAGCTGTTTTTT
CDR3 protein: CASLLGGTGELFF

J gene: TRBJ2-7
D gene: TRBD1
V gene: TRBV2
clone size: few
CDR3 DNA: TGTGCCAGCACCACCGGGACAGGATTATTGGACGAGCAGTACTTC
CDR3 protein: CASTTGTGLLDEQYF

J gene: TRBJ1-1
D gene: .
V gene: TRBV24-1
clone size: many
CDR3 DNA: TGTGCCACCGCCGGCGGTCGGAACACTGAAGCTTTCTTT
CDR3 protein: CATAGGRNTEAFF

J gene: TRBJ1-1
D gene: .
V gene: TRBV4-3
clone size: few
CDR3 DNA: TGCGCCAGCAGCCAAGAAATTGGCACTGAAGCTTTCTTT
CDR3 protein: CASSQEIGTEAFF

J gene: TRBJ1-4
D gene: .
V gene: TRBV10-3
clone size: many
CDR3 DNA: TGTGCCATCAGTGAGGGGCCCACAGGGTTGGTGGAAAAACTGTTTTTT
CDR3 protein: CAISEGPTGLVEKLFF

J gene: TRBJ2-7
D gene: TRBD1
V gene: TRBV9
clone size: many
CDR3 DNA: TGTGCCAGCAGCGTCCGGGACGGGACAGGGGGCTCAAGCCACGAGCAGTACTTC
CDR3 protein: CASSVRDGTGGSSHEQYF

J gene: TRBJ1-5
D gene: .
V gene: TRBV4-1
clone size: few
CDR3 DNA: TGCGCCAGCAGCCAGGAGCCAGGGGATCAGCCCCAGCATTTT
CDR3 protein: CASSQEPGDQPQHF

J gene: TRBJ2-7
D gene: TRBD2
V gene: TRBV20-1
clone size: few
CDR3 DNA: TGCAGTGCTAGAAAAGGGACTAGCGGGGGGCTACCCTACGAGCAGTACTTC
CDR3 protein: CSARKGTSGGLPYEQYF

J gene: TRBJ1-3
D gene: TRBD1
V gene: TRBV7-2
clone size: many
CDR3 DNA: TGTGCCAGCAGCCCCGACAGGGGGGCTGGAAACACCATATATTTT
CDR3 protein: CASSPDRGAGNTIYF

J gene: TRBJ2-1
D gene: .
V gene: TRBV19
clone size: .
CDR3 DNA: TGTGCCAGTAGGGGACTCGCGCCTGATGAGCAGTTCTTC
CDR3 protein: CASRGLAPDEQFF

J gene: TRBJ2-2
D gene: TRBD2
V gene: TRBV2
clone size: many
CDR3 DNA: TGTGCCAGCAGTTCAAACCGACTAGCGGCGAACACCGGGGAGCTGTTTTTT
CDR3 protein: CASSSNRLAANTGELFF

J gene: TRBJ1-2
D gene: TRBD1
V gene: TRBV29-1
clone size: .
CDR3 DNA: TGCAGCACCCTCAGGGGGGACCTCTATGGCTACACCTTC
CDR3 protein: CSTLRGDLYGYTF

J gene: TRBJ2-1
D gene: TRBD1
V gene: TRBV5-1
clone size: many
CDR3 DNA: TGCGCCAGCAGCTCTCGTGAAGGGGGCGTCGATGAGCAGTTCTTC
CDR3 protein: CASSSREGGVDEQFF

J gene: TRBJ2-5
D gene: .
V gene: TRBV13
clone size: many
CDR3 DNA: TGTGCCAGCGGAACCCGCGGGGAGACCCAGTACTTC
CDR3 protein: CASGTRGETQYF

J gene: TRBJ2-3
D gene: TRBD2
V gene: TRBV28
clone size: .
CDR3 DNA: TGTGCCAGCACCCCTGGGGCTAGCGGGTCCCCAGATACGCAGTATTTT
CDR3 protein: CASTPGASGSPDTQYF

J gene: TRBJ1-1
D gene: .
V gene: TRBV12-3/TRBV12-4
clone size: many
CDR3 DNA: TGTGCCAGCAGTTTAACAGGGTCGTCTGAAGCTTTCTTT
CDR3 protein: CASSLTGSSEAFF

J gene: TRBJ2-3
D gene: .
V gene: TRBV10-2
clone size: many
CDR3 DNA: TGCGCCAGCAGTCCCCGGGGTCGGGACTCCGGCAGGGATACGCAGTATTTT
CDR3 protein: CASSPRGRDSGRDTQYF

J gene: TRBJ1-1
D gene: .
V gene: TRBV5-1
clone size: few
CDR3 DNA: TGCGCCAGCAGCTTGGGTAGGGGCGGCGGGACTGAAGCTTTCTTT
CDR3 protein: CASSLGRGGGTEAFF

J gene: TRBJ2-1
D gene: .
V gene: TRBV6-5
clone size: many
CDR3 DNA: TGTGCCAGCAGTGGCGCAGGTTCGGGTGAGCAGTTCTTC
CDR3 protein: CASSGAGSGEQFF

J gene: TRBJ2-4
D gene: TRBD1
V gene: TRBV2
clone size: many
CDR3 DNA: TGTGCCAGCAGGATAGACAGGGGCGCCAAAAACATTCAGTACTTC
CDR3 protein: CASRIDRGAKNIQYF

J gene: TRBJ2-4
D gene: .
V gene: TRBV11-2
clone size: .
CDR3 DNA: TGTGCCAGCAGCCTCCCGGCAGGGGAAAACATTCAGTACTTC
CDR3 protein: CASSLPAGENIQYF

J gene: TRBJ2-4
D gene: TRBD2
V gene: TRBV15
clone size: many
CDR3 DNA: TGTGCCACCAGCAGCCTCCAGGGACTAGCGGGGGTCGGGACGGGCATTCAGTACTTC
CDR3 protein: CATSSLQGLAGVGTGIQYF

J gene: TRBJ1-3
D gene: .
V gene: TRBV12-5
clone size: many
CDR3 DNA: TGTGCTAGTGCTTCCTATCCGGGAGGAAGCATATATTTT
CDR3 protein: CASASYPGGSIYF

J gene: TRBJ2-3
D gene: .
V gene: TRBV6-1
clone size: many
CDR3 DNA: TGTGCCAGCAGTGTATCGGGAGATACGCAGTATTTT
CDR3 protein: CASSVSGDTQYF

J gene: TRBJ2-3
D gene: TRBD1
V gene: TRBV11-2
clone size: many
CDR3 DNA: TGTGCCAGCACCCCCAGGGGGCGCGCGGATACGCAGTATTTT
CDR3 protein: CASTPRGRADTQYF

J gene: TRBJ1-1
D gene: .
V gene: TRBV28
clone size: many
CDR3 DNA: TGTGCCAGCAGTTTGGGAAGGTGGGCAGCTTTCTTT
CDR3 protein: CASSLGRWAAFF

J gene: TRBJ1-1
D gene: .
V gene: TRBV3-1
clone size: few
CDR3 DNA: TGTGCCAGCAGCCAAGGGACCATGAACACTGAAGCTTTCTTT
CDR3 protein: CASSQGTMNTEAFF

J gene: TRBJ2-1
D gene: .
V gene: TRBV9
clone size: many
CDR3 DNA: TGTGCCAGCAGCGTAGGAATGAATGAGCAGTTCTTC
CDR3 protein: CASSVGMNEQFF

J gene: TRBJ2-3
D gene: .
V gene: TRBV7-6
clone size: many
CDR3 DNA: TGTGCCAGCAGCCCGTGGTCCCCCACAGATACGCAGTATTTT
CDR3 protein: CASSPWSPTDTQYF

J gene: TRBJ1-6
D gene: TRBD1
V gene: TRBV20-1
clone size: many
CDR3 DNA: TGCAGTGCCGGGACAGTTAATTCACCCCTCCACTTT
CDR3 protein: CSAGTVNSPLHF

J gene: TRBJ2-3
D gene: .
V gene: TRBV7-8
clone size: .
CDR3 DNA: TGTGCCAGCAGCTTAGCAGGGATAGCTCCTAGCACAGATACGCAGTATTTT
CDR3 protein: CASSLAGIAPSTDTQYF

J gene: TRBJ1-5
D gene: TRBD1
V gene: TRBV2
clone size: many
CDR3 DNA: TGTGCCAGCAGTGAGAGGACAGGGTTGTATCAGCCCCAGCATTTT
CDR3 protein: CASSERTGLYQPQHF

J gene: TRBJ2-1
D gene: TRBD2
V gene: TRBV27
clone size: few
CDR3 DNA: TGTGCCAGCAGTTTCATTGCGGGGGACTACAATGAGCAGTTCTTC
CDR3 protein: CASSFIAGDYNEQFF

J gene: TRBJ2-1
D gene: .
V gene: TRBV7-6
clone size: many
CDR3 DNA: TGTGCCAGCAGCTTAGCTGGGGCGCGGGAGCAGTTCTTC
CDR3 protein: CASSLAGAREQFF

J gene: TRBJ2-6
D gene: .
V gene: TRBV20-1
clone size: .
CDR3 DNA: TGCAGTGCTAGTGACATCTCTGGGGCCAACGTCCTGACTTTC
CDR3 protein: CSASDISGANVLTF

J gene: TRBJ1-4
D gene: .
V gene: TRBV12-3/TRBV12-4
clone size: few
CDR3 DNA: TGTGCCAGCAGTCCCCACAGGGAAGCTAATGAAAAACTGTTTTTT
CDR3 protein: CASSPHREANEKLFF

J gene: TRBJ2-3
D gene: TRBD2
V gene: TRBV7-6
clone size: many
CDR3 DNA: TGTGCCAGCAGCCCACGACGGGGGGAAGCCGCAGATACGCAGTATTTT
CDR3 protein: CASSPRRGEAADTQYF

J gene: TRBJ1-1
D gene: .
V gene: TRBV7-9
clone size: many
CDR3 DNA: TGTGCCAGCAGCTTAGGACCTTATGAGAACACTGAAGCTTTCTTT
CDR3 protein: CASSLGPYENTEAFF

J gene: TRBJ2-2
D gene: .
V gene: TRBV29-1
clone size: many
CDR3 DNA: TGCAGCGCTCCAAGGGAGAACACCGGGGAGCTGTTTTTT
CDR3 protein: CSAPRENTGELFF

J gene: TRBJ1-2
D gene: .
V gene: TRBV5-1
clone size: few
CDR3 DNA: TGCGCCAGCACAAGCGGGGGCACCCACCATTATGGCTACACCTTC
CDR3 protein: CASTSGGTHHYGYTF

J gene: TRBJ2-3
D gene: .
V gene: TRBV29-1
clone size: many
CDR3 DNA: TGCAGCGCAAAGGACAGTTCCACAGATACGCAGTATTTT
CDR3 protein: CSAKDSSTDTQYF

J gene: TRBJ2-3
D gene: TRBD2
V gene: TRBV29-1
clone size: .
CDR3 DNA: TGCAGCGTTGATATATCCGCGGCTAGCGGATCAGATACGCAGTATTTT
CDR3 protein: CSVDISAASGSDTQYF

J gene: TRBJ1-1
D gene: .
V gene: TRBV14
clone size: many
CDR3 DNA: TGTGCCAGCAGCCAACCATTCGGGAACACTGAAGCTTTCTTT
CDR3 protein: CASSQPFGNTEAFF

J gene: TRBJ2-3
D gene: TRBD1
V gene: TRBV2
clone size: few
CDR3 DNA: TGTGCCAGCAGAGTAGACAGGGACGTTACGCAGTATTTT
CDR3 protein: CASRVDRDVTQYF

J gene: TRBJ2-7
D gene: .
V gene: TRBV6-6
clone size: many
CDR3 DNA: TGTGCCAGCAGCTGCCCTTCATGCTACGAGCAGTACTTC
CDR3 protein: CASSCPSCYEQYF

J gene: TRBJ2-5
D gene: .
V gene: TRBV4-3
clone size: .
CDR3 DNA: TGCGCCAGCAGCCAAGATAGGGCCGGGGGGACCCAGTACTTC
CDR3 protein: CASSQDRAGGTQYF

J gene: TRBJ2-7
D gene: .
V gene: TRBV12-5
clone size: few
CDR3 DNA: TGTGCTAGTGGCCCCCTGCCGTACGAGCAGTACTTC
CDR3 protein: CASGPLPYEQYF

J gene: TRBJ2-3
D gene: TRBD2
V gene: TRBV29-1
clone size: many
CDR3 DNA: TGCAGCGTAGAGACTAGCGGGAGGACAGATACGCAGTATTTT
CDR3 protein: CSVETSGRTDTQYF

J gene: TRBJ2-1
D gene: .
V gene: TRBV28
clone size: few
CDR3 DNA: TGTGCCAGCAGCCCCCCCCTCGGGAGACCGGTTAATAATGAGCAGTTCTTC
CDR3 protein: CASSPPLGRPVNNEQFF

J gene: TRBJ2-6
D gene: .
V gene: TRBV12-3/TRBV12-4
clone size: few
CDR3 DNA: TGTGCCAGCAGTTGGGAAGGGACTTTGGCTGGGGCCAACGTCCTGACTTTC
CDR3 protein: CASSWEGTLAGANVLTF

J gene: TRBJ2-4
D gene: .
V gene: TRBV3-1
clone size: many
CDR3 DNA: TGTGCCAGCAGCCCACCGGGACTGCAAAACATTCAGTACTTC
CDR3 protein: CASSPPGLQNIQYF